A selection of T cell receptor beta chains follows, all from one sample in a study of blood T cells in healthy people across ages. TCRdb processed the 5' RACE reads anew with MiXCR; each CDR3 protein has one entry. This table has 540,000 or so distinct CDR3 sequences, 24% appearing once. These same data were also listed under a study on T cells of mothers and their children.

The source material was blood. The source is a boy aged 5-17 years in good health. Each CDR3 is given with its conserved first and last residue. A D gene is named only where the DNA matches it firmly. The size of a clone is reported for some rows only, either as once, few or many, or as a class for expanded clones.

.	TRBV2	many	TRBJ2-5	CASLGVRETQYF	TGTGCCAGCCTAGGGGTCCGGGAGACCCAGTACTTC
.	TRBV29-1	.	TRBJ2-7	CSVESGESYEQYF	TGCAGCGTTGAATCAGGGGAATCCTACGAGCAGTACTTC
TRBD1	TRBV12-3/TRBV12-4	few	TRBJ2-1	CASSFPGQGWGEQFF	TGTGCCAGCAGTTTTCCGGGACAGGGATGGGGTGAGCAGTTCTTC
TRBD1	TRBV6-1	.	TRBJ2-3	CASSKQGKFTRSETDTQYF	TGTGCCAGCAGTAAACAGGGGAAGTTTACGAGGTCCGAAACAGATACGCAGTATTTT
.	TRBV20-1	few	TRBJ2-5	CSASRAAQETQYF	TGCAGTGCTAGCCGGGCAGCTCAAGAGACCCAGTACTTC
TRBD1	TRBV5-5	.	TRBJ1-2	CASSSRQGEDGYTF	TGTGCTAGCAGCAGCCGACAGGGAGAGGATGGCTACACCTTC
.	TRBV25-1	few	TRBJ1-4	CASKGSEKLFF	TGTGCCAGCAAGGGGAGTGAAAAACTGTTTTTT
TRBD2	TRBV5-6	.	TRBJ2-1	CASSLSLAGYNGQFF	TGTGCCAGCAGCTTGAGTCTAGCGGGTTACAATGGGCAGTTCTTC
TRBD1	TRBV27	.	TRBJ2-7	CANSFGTGSYEQYF	TGTGCCAACAGTTTCGGGACAGGTAGCTACGAGCAGTACTTC
.	TRBV29-1	few	TRBJ2-7	CSVLVGTYEQYF	TGCAGCGTATTGGTTGGGACGTACGAGCAGTACTTC
TRBD2	TRBV18	.	TRBJ2-1	CASSPNLLAGGPVAFDEQFF	TGTGCCAGCTCACCCAACCTCCTAGCGGGGGGGCCGGTAGCCTTCGATGAGCAGTTCTTC
TRBD1	TRBV12-3/TRBV12-4	.	TRBJ2-3	CASTPGQVGTDAQYF	TGTGCCAGCACCCCGGGACAGGTGGGCACAGATGCGCAGTATTTT
.	TRBV5-1	few	TRBJ2-6	CASCELSGANVLTF	TGCGCCAGCTGTGAGCTCTCTGGGGCCAACGTCCTGACTTTC
.	TRBV28	.	TRBJ2-3	CASSLTITDTQYF	TGTGCCAGCAGTTTAACGATCACAGATACGCAGTATTTT
.	TRBV5-6	few	TRBJ2-1	CASTIEAGHYEQFF	TGTGCCAGCACTATTGAGGCAGGGCACTATGAGCAGTTCTTC
.	TRBV15	few	TRBJ2-7	CATSGFEGVREQYF	TGTGCCACCAGCGGCTTTGAAGGGGTGAGGGAGCAGTACTTC
.	TRBV28	few	TRBJ2-1	CASSQFNEQFF	TGTGCCAGCTCGCAGTTCAATGAGCAGTTCTTC
.	TRBV12-3/TRBV12-4	few	TRBJ1-1	CASGEWPTEAFF	TGTGCCAGCGGCGAGTGGCCCACTGAAGCTTTCTTT
TRBD1	TRBV7-9	many	TRBJ2-7	CASSSPGQGGALSYEQYF	TGTGCCAGCAGCTCGCCGGGACAGGGAGGGGCTTTATCCTACGAGCAGTACTTC
.	TRBV20-1	.	TRBJ2-7	CSLSEGAGPHYEQYF	TGCAGTCTTTCGGAAGGCGCGGGACCCCACTACGAGCAGTACTTC
.	TRBV5-1	.	TRBJ2-1	CASSLEGANYNEQFF	TGCGCCAGCAGCTTAGAGGGAGCTAACTACAATGAGCAGTTCTTC
TRBD1	TRBV5-4	.	TRBJ1-3	CASSIPTGNSGNTIYF	TGTGCCAGCAGCATCCCGACAGGGAACTCTGGAAACACCATATATTTT
TRBD1	TRBV28	many	TRBJ2-4	CAIRQGIKNIQYF	TGTGCCATCCGACAGGGGATTAAAAACATTCAGTACTTC
.	TRBV29-1	few	TRBJ2-7	CSVEDSSRQAHSYEQYF	TGCAGCGTTGAAGATTCGTCTCGACAGGCCCACTCCTACGAGCAGTACTTC
TRBD1	TRBV7-8	few	TRBJ1-5	CASSRDRADQPQHF	TGTGCCAGCAGCCGAGACAGGGCGGATCAGCCCCAGCATTTT
.	TRBV4-1	.	TRBJ2-4	CASSPGFSLAKNIQYF	TGCGCCAGCAGCCCAGGGTTCAGCCTAGCCAAAAACATTCAGTACTTC
.	TRBV7-9	.	TRBJ2-1	CASRGPSVSSYNEQFF	TGTGCCAGCAGGGGCCCTAGCGTGAGCTCCTACAATGAGCAGTTCTTC
TRBD2	TRBV20-1	.	TRBJ2-2	CSARGSPSGTGELFF	TGCAGTGCTAGGGGATCTCCTAGCGGCACCGGGGAGCTGTTTTTT
TRBD1	TRBV19	many	TRBJ2-2	CASSGTGDTGELFF	TGTGCCAGCAGTGGGACAGGGGACACCGGGGAGCTGTTTTTT
TRBD1	TRBV28	.	TRBJ2-2	CASSSAGGIGELFF	TGTGCCAGCAGTTCGGCAGGGGGAATCGGGGAGCTGTTTTTT
TRBD1	TRBV19	once	TRBJ2-5	CASSRAGGTQYF	TGTGCCAGTAGTAGAGCAGGGGGCACCCAGTACTTC
TRBD2	TRBV6-4	many	TRBJ2-3	CASSDSSGGAQDTQYF	TGTGCCAGCAGTGACTCTAGCGGGGGGGCACAAGATACGCAGTATTTT
.	TRBV29-1	.	TRBJ2-1	CSARQEHNEQFF	TGCAGCGCCCGACAGGAGCACAATGAGCAGTTCTTC
.	TRBV5-1	few	TRBJ2-7	CASSFSVASTYEQYF	TGCGCCAGCAGCTTTTCGGTCGCATCAACCTACGAGCAGTACTTC
.	TRBV11-2	few	TRBJ2-5	CASSLGVNQETLYF	TGTGCCAGCAGCTTAGGTGTCAATCAAGAGACCCTGTACTTC
TRBD1	TRBV5-1	.	TRBJ2-2	CASGRDRRATGELFF	TGCGCCAGCGGCCGGGACAGGAGGGCCACCGGGGAGCTGTTTTTT
.	TRBV6-2/TRBV6-3	few	TRBJ2-7	CASSYWDLPAYEQYF	TGTGCCAGCAGTTACTGGGATCTTCCCGCCTACGAGCAGTACTTC
.	TRBV20-1	.	TRBJ2-5	CSATLQGIRETQYF	TGCAGCGCCACCCTGCAGGGTATTCGAGAGACCCAGTACTTC
.	TRBV20-1	few	TRBJ2-7	CSARDNQAPYEQYF	TGCAGTGCCCGGGACAATCAGGCCCCCTACGAGCAGTACTTC
.	TRBV27	few	TRBJ2-5	CASRAGTPGQETQYF	TGTGCCAGCAGGGCAGGGACCCCGGGGCAAGAGACCCAGTACTTC
.	TRBV11-2	few	TRBJ2-4	CASSSAGQLAKNIQYF	TGTGCCAGCAGCAGCGCCGGACAGCTAGCCAAAAACATTCAGTACTTC
.	TRBV11-2	.	TRBJ1-5	CASSSLGEPQHF	TGTGCCAGCAGTTCCCTTGGGGAGCCCCAGCATTTT
.	TRBV5-1	many	TRBJ2-2	CASSLGQGGTGELFF	TGCGCCAGCAGCTTGGGACAGGGAGGCACCGGGGAGCTGTTTTTT
TRBD2	TRBV7-9	many	TRBJ2-1	CASSSGLAYNEQFF	TGTGCCAGCAGCTCGGGACTAGCGTACAATGAGCAGTTCTTC
TRBD2	TRBV7-3	.	TRBJ2-1	CASSSSGDLGNEQFF	TGTGCCAGCAGCTCTAGCGGGGACCTAGGCAATGAGCAGTTCTTC
TRBD1	TRBV7-2	.	TRBJ1-1	CASSVNRGVSAFF	TGTGCCAGCAGCGTAAACAGGGGCGTGTCAGCTTTCTTT
.	TRBV7-9	.	TRBJ1-5	CASSSLDSPGEPQHF	TGTGCCAGCAGCTCTCTAGACAGCCCCGGGGAGCCCCAGCATTTT
.	TRBV6-4	many	TRBJ2-1	CASSEEVGAGSNEQFF	TGTGCCAGCAGTGAAGAAGTTGGGGCGGGATCGAATGAGCAGTTCTTC
.	TRBV21-1	.	TRBJ2-1	CASSKVGLLPYNEQFF	TGTGCCAGCAGCAAAGTCGGACTCCTTCCCTACAATGAGCAGTTCTTC
.	TRBV10-3	.	TRBJ1-3	CAISETRRSSGNTIYF	TGTGCCATCAGTGAAACCAGACGGAGCTCTGGAAACACCATATATTTT
TRBD1	TRBV7-2	.	TRBJ2-7	CASSRADRGDEQYF	TGTGCCAGCAGCCGCGCGGACAGGGGGGACGAGCAGTACTTC
.	TRBV6-5	.	TRBJ1-1	CASSYGSGGEAFF	TGTGCCAGCAGTTATGGGAGCGGGGGAGAAGCTTTCTTT
.	TRBV7-2	few	TRBJ1-4	CASSSGHPSEKLFF	TGTGCCAGCAGCTCCGGACATCCCTCGGAAAAACTGTTTTTT
.	TRBV7-9	few	TRBJ1-2	CASSLDPGMDGYTF	TGTGCCAGCAGCTTAGATCCGGGCATGGATGGCTACACCTTC
.	TRBV2	.	TRBJ2-7	CASIARQSYSYEQYF	TGTGCCAGCATCGCCCGACAGAGCTACTCCTACGAGCAGTACTTC
.	TRBV5-1	.	TRBJ2-4	CASTYTDGHIQYF	TGCGCCAGCACCTATACCGACGGGCACATTCAGTACTTC
.	TRBV9	.	TRBJ2-5	CASSVGGFAETQYF	TGTGCCAGCAGCGTAGGAGGGTTCGCAGAGACCCAGTACTTC
TRBD1	TRBV6-8	.	TRBJ1-6	CASRLPSQGLGSPLHF	TGTGCCAGCAGGCTGCCTTCACAGGGGCTCGGTTCACCCCTCCACTTT
.	TRBV4-2	.	TRBJ2-7	CASSQGGAPEQSF	TGTGCCAGCAGCCAAGGGGGGGCTCCCGAGCAGTCCTTC
TRBD2	TRBV20-1	few	TRBJ2-3	CSAPTSTSGRALGTDTQYF	TGCAGTGCCCCGACGAGTACTAGCGGGAGGGCCCTCGGCACAGATACGCAGTATTTT